The 19 T cell receptor beta chains listed next were all sequenced from one sample in a study of cytomegalovirus exposure and HLA in healthy donors. Method: immunoSEQ multiplex PCR; TCRdb's copy keeps in-frame clones and lacks some. Seen here are about 49,000 clones, roughly 94% observed once, and the top ten hold less than 9.5%. The sample comprised PBMCs. The receptors derive from a young woman in good health and CMV-seropositive.

The chain carries TRBV5-6 and TRBJ2-7; D gene unclear. Germline V gene data show CDR1 as SGHDT and CDR2 as YYEEEE. The CDR3 has 13 residues. V gave up 0 bases and J gave up 4 bases, with 8 bases separating them. DNA of the CDR3: TGTGCCAGCAGCTTGGAGGAGAGATACGAGCAGTACTTC. This sequence encodes CASSLEERYEQYF.

The chain combines TRBV29-1 with TRBJ2-3; 8 bases align to TRBD2. Germline V gene data show CDR1 as SQVTM and CDR2 as ANQGSEA. This CDR3 is built from 12 residues. This CDR3 reads CQISGTTDTQYF. The CDR3 DNA reads as TGCCAGATTAGCGGGACTACAGATACGCAGTATTTT.

This clone is a singleton in its sample. This chain links TRBV6-5 with TRBJ2-7, with no clear D. The V end lost 0 bases, the J end lost 3 bases, and 9 bases lay between the germline ends. Looked up from germline, CDR1 is MNHEY and CDR2 is SVGAGI. CDR3 length: 14 amino acids. The DNA for the CDR3 is TGTGCCAGCAGTTACTCGTTCTCAGACTACGAGCAGTACTTC. It specifies CASSYSFSDYEQYF.

The rearrangement uses TRBV4-2 and TRBJ2-1; possible D gene TRBD1, 5 bases. This CDR3 has 12 residues. V was cut by 4 bases and J by 6 bases, with 7 bases left in between. Germline CDR1 reads LGHNA; CDR2 reads YNFKEQ. CDR3 DNA sequence: TGTGCCAGCAGCCGGACAACCAATGAGCAGTTCTTC. It yields the protein CASSRTTNEQFF.

The chain uses TRBV30 and TRBJ2-2, with D possibly matching TRBD1 (6 bases). CDR1 and CDR2 from the germline V gene are GTSNPN and SVGIG (reference sequence). V was cut by 7 bases and J by 5 bases, with 11 bases left in between. The CDR3 is made up of 12 amino acids. The CDR3 DNA reads TGTGCCTCCCTCAGGGGAACCGGGGAGCTGTTTTTT. Translating gives CASLRGTGELFF.

The gene calls are TRBV7-9 and TRBJ2-3, with D uncertain. The CDR3 consists of 14 residues. Germline CDR1 and CDR2: SEHNR and FQNEAQ (reference sequence). Trimming cost V 1 base and J 4 bases, with 9 bases left between them. The chain's CDR3 is CASSLGTAPDTQYF. CDR3 sequence (DNA): TGTGCCAGCAGCTTAGGTACTGCGCCAGATACGCAGTATTTT.

The V gene is TRBV28, the J gene TRBJ2-7; D unclear. CDR3 size: 14 residues. Germline V gives CDR1 MDHEN, CDR2 SYDVKM. Deletions cut 6 bases from V and 3 bases from J, with 15 bases between. CDR3 DNA: TGTGCCAGCAGCCCCCGACATACCATCTACGAGCAGTACTTC. It encodes CASSPRHTIYEQYF.

This rearrangement joins TRBV5-4 to TRBJ2-1; 12 nucleotides match TRBD2. V lost 4 bases and J lost 5; bases outside the gene matches: 7. The germline V gene has CDR1 SGHNT and CDR2 YYREEE (reference sequence). The length of the CDR3 is 16 residues. The CDR3: CASSPQGLAGNNEQFF. The CDR3 region has the DNA TGTGCCAGCAGCCCCCAAGGACTAGCGGGAAACAATGAGCAGTTCTTC.

V and J are TRBV6-6 and TRBJ1-1, with D possibly TRBD1 on 6 matching bases. Germline CDR1 reads MNHNY; CDR2 reads SVGAGI (reference sequence). The germline V and J ends were trimmed by 2 bases and 6 bases, with 16 bases remaining between them. This CDR3 region has 15 residues. The CDR3 sequence is CASSYARQVNPEAFF. The CDR3 bases are TGTGCCAGCAGTTACGCAAGACAGGTAAACCCTGAAGCTTTCTTT.

DNA for the CDR3: TGTGCCAGCAGTGAAGCGCATGGGCAGGGAAGCGAAAAACTGTTTTTT. Translating gives CASSEAHGQGSEKLFF. This chain connects TRBV6-1 to TRBJ1-4; possible D gene TRBD1, 5 bases. This CDR3 has 16 residues. Trimming cost V 0 bases and J 8 bases, with 16 bases left between them. Germline V gene data show CDR1 as MNHNS and CDR2 as SASEGT.

The chain joins TRBV5-4 to TRBJ2-1; 12 bases line up with TRBD2. Germline values: CDR1 SGHNT, CDR2 YYREEE (reference sequence). V lost 0 bases, J lost 0 bases, and 7 bases stayed unmatched. The CDR3 is 19 amino acids. As DNA, the CDR3 is TGTGCCAGCAGCTTGGCCCCTACTAGCGGGGGGACCTCCTACAATGAGCAGTTCTTC. Protein: CASSLAPTSGGTSYNEQFF.

The chain employs TRBV5-1 and TRBJ2-3; 8 bases are a match to TRBD2. Trimming removed 3 bases from V and 0 bases from J; junction bases left unmatched: 3. Germline CDR1 and CDR2: SGHRS and YFSETQ. CDR3 length: 15 amino acids. CDR3 region: CASSSGGASTDTQYF. CDR3 nucleotides: TGCGCCAGCAGCTCCGGGGGGGCTAGCACAGATACGCAGTATTTT.

The chain combines TRBV28 with TRBJ1-5; D is unresolved. V dropped 6 bases and J dropped 0 bases, with 21 bases sitting between them. In germline, CDR1 is MDHEN, CDR2 SYDVKM. This CDR3 has 18 residues. The CDR3, as DNA: TGTGCCAGCAGACTGAGAGGGCGGGGAGCTATTAGCAATCAGCCCCAGCATTTT. Amino acids: CASRLRGRGAISNQPQHF.

The chain uses TRBV5-1 and TRBJ2-7, with D maybe TRBD2 (6 bases). The CDR3 is made up of 13 amino acids. Per germline, CDR1 SGHRS and CDR2 YFSETQ. Deletions cut 3 bases from V and 1 base from J, with 8 bases between. CDR3 sequence reads: CASSSGASYEQYF. The CDR3 nucleotides read TGCGCCAGCAGCTCGGGAGCTTCCTACGAGCAGTACTTC. The full variable domain, with the rest looked up from reference TRBV5-1 and TRBJ2-7, is KAGVTQTPRYLIKTRGQQVTLSCSPISGHRSVSWYQQTPGQGLQFLFEYFSETQRNKGNFPGRFSGRQFSNSRSEMNVSTLELGDSALYLCASSSGASYEQYFGPGTRLTVT.

The CDR3 loop reads CASSFRTGEEKLFF. Written as DNA, the CDR3 is TGTGCCAGCAGCTTCCGGACAGGGGAGGAAAAACTGTTTTTT. The chain couples TRBV7-6 to TRBJ1-4, with 9 positions matching TRBD1. This CDR3 is 14 amino acids long. With V trimmed by 3 bases and J by 8 bases, 4 bases remained unmatched. Germline V gives CDR1 SGHVS, CDR2 FNYEAQ.

In its sample, this clone was seen once. The J gene is TRBJ2-1, the V gene TRBV7-2; 12 bases fit TRBD2. The CDR3 contains 14 residues. Germline CDR1 and CDR2: SGHTA and FQGNSA. After removal of 4 bases from V and 13 bases from J, the junction contained 8 bases not matched to a gene. The CDR3 spells CASSYPGLAGYQFF. The CDR3 bases are TGTGCCAGCAGCTATCCGGGACTAGCGGGCTATCAGTTCTTC.

The rearrangement links TRBV14 to TRBJ2-1; 12 bases agree with TRBD1. The CDR3 runs 17 residues. The ends lost 0 bases at V and 9 bases at J; junction bases unmatched: 9. In germline, CDR1 is SGHDN, CDR2 FVKESK. The CDR3 coding sequence is TGTGCCAGCAGCCAAGAGCCCCCGGGACAGGGGGCCGGTGAGCAGTTCTTC. Its protein is CASSQEPPGQGAGEQFF.

The chain carries TRBV4-3 and TRBJ1-1; D is uncertain. Per germline, CDR1 LGHNA and CDR2 YSLEER. The CDR3 is 14 residues long. The ends were cut back, 0 bases at V and 11 bases at J, with 16 bases in the middle. CDR3 amino acids: CASSQEGGMAAAFF. CDR3 coding DNA: TGCGCCAGCAGCCAAGAGGGCGGGATGGCGGCGGCTTTCTTT.

The genes are TRBV11-2 and TRBJ2-1, with a possible D match to TRBD2 (6 bases). The germline V and J ends were trimmed by 1 base and 10 bases, with 14 bases remaining between them. The CDR3 sequence is 14 residues long. Germline CDR1 is SGHAT and CDR2 is FQNNGV. The CDR3 loop is CASSLVGGMEEQFF. DNA for the CDR3: TGTGCCAGCAGCTTAGTTGGGGGGATGGAGGAGCAGTTCTTC.